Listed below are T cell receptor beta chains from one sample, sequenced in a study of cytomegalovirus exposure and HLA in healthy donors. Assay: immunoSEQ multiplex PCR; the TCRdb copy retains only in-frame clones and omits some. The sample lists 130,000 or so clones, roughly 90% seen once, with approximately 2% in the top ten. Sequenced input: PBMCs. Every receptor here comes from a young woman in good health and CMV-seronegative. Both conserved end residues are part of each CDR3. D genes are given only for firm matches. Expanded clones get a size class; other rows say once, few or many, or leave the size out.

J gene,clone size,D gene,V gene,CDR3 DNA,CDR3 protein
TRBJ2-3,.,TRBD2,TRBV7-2,TGTGCCAGCAGCTTAGATTTAGCGGGAGAGAGTACGCAGTATTTT,CASSLDLAGESTQYF
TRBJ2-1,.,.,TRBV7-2,TGTGCCAGCAGCCCACCTTCTAGCTATGAGCAGTTCTTC,CASSPPSSYEQFF
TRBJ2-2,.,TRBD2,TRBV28,TGTGCCACTCGCCGACTAGCTTCCACCGGGGAGCTGTTTTTT,CATRRLASTGELFF
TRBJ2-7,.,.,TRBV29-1,TGCAGCGTTCGGGGTAGGGGGTACGAGCAGTACTTC,CSVRGRGYEQYF
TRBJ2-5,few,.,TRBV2,TGTGCCAGCAGTGAAGCGCGCCACCGTCAAGAGACCCAGTACTTC,CASSEARHRQETQYF
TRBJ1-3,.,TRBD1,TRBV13,TGTGCCAGCAGCCCAACGACAGGGACTGGAAACACCATATATTTT,CASSPTTGTGNTIYF
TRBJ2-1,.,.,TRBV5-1,TGCGCCAGCAGCACAGGGTGGGGGAGCGATGAGCAGTTCTTC,CASSTGWGSDEQFF
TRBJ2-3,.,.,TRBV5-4,TGTGCCAGCAGCTTGGCTGGCAGGGATTACCCACTAAGCACAGATACGCAGTATTTT,CASSLAGRDYPLSTDTQYF
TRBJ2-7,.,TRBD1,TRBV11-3,TGTGCCAGCAGCTTAGGTGGGACAGGTATCTACGAGCAGTACTTC,CASSLGGTGIYEQYF
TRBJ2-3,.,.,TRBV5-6,TGTGCCAGCAGCTTTGGTAGTACCCCTCGTACGCAGTATTTT,CASSFGSTPRTQYF
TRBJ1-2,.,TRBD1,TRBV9,TGTGCCAGCAGCGTAGATCCAGGGGGTTTCAACTATGGCTACACCTTC,CASSVDPGGFNYGYTF
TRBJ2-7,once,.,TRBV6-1,TGTGCCAGCAGTGAAATCATAGGGGACTCCGAGCAGTACTTC,CASSEIIGDSEQYF
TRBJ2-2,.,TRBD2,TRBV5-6,TGTGCCAGCAGCCAATCTAGCGGGAGTTTTACCGGGGAGCTGTTTTTT,CASSQSSGSFTGELFF
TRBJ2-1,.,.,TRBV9,TGTGCCAGCAGCGTAGATGGAGTCCTTTACAATGAGCAGTTCTTC,CASSVDGVLYNEQFF
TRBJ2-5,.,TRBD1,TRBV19,TGTGCCAGTAGTCCAGGGACAGGGGGTGACCAGTACTTC,CASSPGTGGDQYF
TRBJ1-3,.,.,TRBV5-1,TGCGCCACCTTTGGCGGGTTGAACTCTGGAAACACCATATATTTT,CATFGGLNSGNTIYF
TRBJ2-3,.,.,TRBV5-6,TGTGCCAGCAACTCCAGGGGGGCCACAGATACGCAGTATTTT,CASNSRGATDTQYF
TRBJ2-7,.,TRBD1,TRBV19,TGTGCCAGTAGTAGGCAAGGGACAGGTGGTCCCTACGAGCAGTACTTC,CASSRQGTGGPYEQYF
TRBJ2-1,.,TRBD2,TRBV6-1,TGTGCCAGCAGGGAGCGGGGGGGTATCGGCAATGAGCAGTTCTTC,CASRERGGIGNEQFF
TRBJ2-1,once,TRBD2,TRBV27,TGTGCCAGCAGTCCCTATATAGCGGGAGATGGGAATGAGCAGTTCTTC,CASSPYIAGDGNEQFF
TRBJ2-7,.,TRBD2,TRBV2,TGTGCCAGCAGCCTTTTAGGCAGCGGGGGGCCTGAGCAGTACTTC,CASSLLGSGGPEQYF
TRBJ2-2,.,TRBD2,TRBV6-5,TGTGCCAGCACCAGACTAGCCGGTACCGGGGAGCTGTTTTTT,CASTRLAGTGELFF
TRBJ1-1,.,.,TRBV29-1,TGCAGCGTTGAAGGAGGGGCACAGGGTCGGTGGGTTGGGAGCCGCGCCATGAACACTGAAGCTTTCTTT,CSVEGGAQGRWVGSRAMNTEAFF
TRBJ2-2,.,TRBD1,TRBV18,TGTGCCAGCTCACCTGACAGGGCCACCGGGGAGCTGTTTTTT,CASSPDRATGELFF
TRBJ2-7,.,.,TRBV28,TGTGCCAGCAGTCCGTCCGGGTCGGGGAACCCCTACGAGCAGTACTTC,CASSPSGSGNPYEQYF
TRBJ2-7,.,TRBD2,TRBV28,TGTGCCAGCAGTTCGACCCTAACTAGCGACGAGCAGTACTTC,CASSSTLTSDEQYF
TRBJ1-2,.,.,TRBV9,TGTGCCAGCAGCGTTCCCGGGTGGGATGGCTACACCTTC,CASSVPGWDGYTF
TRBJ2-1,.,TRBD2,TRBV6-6,TGTGCCAGCAGTTACCCTAGTGCGGGAGACTACAATGAGCAGTTCTTC,CASSYPSAGDYNEQFF
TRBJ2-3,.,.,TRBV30,TGTGCCTGGAGTGTGGGTGGGGGCAGGGTGAAGTATTTT,CAWSVGGGRVKYF
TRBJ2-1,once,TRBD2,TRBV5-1,TGCGCCAGCAGCTTGGGACCTAGCGGGCCCAACAATGAGCAGTTCTTC,CASSLGPSGPNNEQFF
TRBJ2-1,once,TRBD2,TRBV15,TGTGCCACCAGCAGAGACGCGGGAGGAACATACAATGAGCAGTTCTTC,CATSRDAGGTYNEQFF
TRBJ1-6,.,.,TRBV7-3,TGTGCCAGCAGCTTATACGGAGGGGATACACCCCTCCACTTT,CASSLYGGDTPLHF
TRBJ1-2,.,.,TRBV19,TGTGCCAGTAGTATAGGCAGGGGCGACTATGGCTACACCTTC,CASSIGRGDYGYTF
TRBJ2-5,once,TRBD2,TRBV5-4,TGTGCCAGCAGCCTCGGGGGGACTAGCGGGAGCAAACAAGAGACCCAGTACTTC,CASSLGGTSGSKQETQYF
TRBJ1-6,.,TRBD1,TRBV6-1,TGTGCCAGCTCCACCGGGACAGGGATACCCTCACCCCTCCACTTT,CASSTGTGIPSPLHF
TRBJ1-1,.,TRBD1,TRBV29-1,TGCAGCGTCCACGAGGAACGCAGGGGGCGGAGTGAAGCTTTCTTT,CSVHEERRGRSEAFF
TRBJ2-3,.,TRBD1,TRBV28,TGTGCCAGCAGCTATCAGGCGGGGACAGGGCCGGATACGCAGTATTTT,CASSYQAGTGPDTQYF
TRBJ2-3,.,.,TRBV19,TGTGCCAGTAGCCAGGGTTCAGATACGCAGTATTTT,CASSQGSDTQYF
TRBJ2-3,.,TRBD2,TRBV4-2,TGTGCCAGCCACGAAGGAGCGGGAGGGGCAGATACGCAGTATTTT,CASHEGAGGADTQYF
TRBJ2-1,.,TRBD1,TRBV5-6,TGTGCCAGCAGCTTTGGCAGGGGGCTGTACAATGAGCAGTTCTTC,CASSFGRGLYNEQFF
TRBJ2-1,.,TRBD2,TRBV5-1,TGCGCCAGCAGCGTAGCTAGCGGGGGGGCAATCGTGGAGCAGTTCTTC,CASSVASGGAIVEQFF
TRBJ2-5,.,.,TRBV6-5,TGTGCCAGCAGCAGGGCGGAGACCCAGTACTTC,CASSRAETQYF
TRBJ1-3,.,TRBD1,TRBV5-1,TGCGCCAGCAGCTTTGGACAGGCTGGAAACACCATATATTTT,CASSFGQAGNTIYF
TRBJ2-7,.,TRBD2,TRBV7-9,TGTGCCAGCAGCCGGCCGGGACTAGCGAGTGGCGAGCAGTACTTC,CASSRPGLASGEQYF
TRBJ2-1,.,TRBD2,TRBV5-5,TGTGCCAGCAGCCCCATTAGCGGGAGGAAGCGTGAGCAGTTCTTC,CASSPISGRKREQFF
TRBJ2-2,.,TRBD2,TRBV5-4,TGTGCCAGCAGCCCAGGGCGGGAGTGGGTCGGGGAGCTGTTTTTT,CASSPGREWVGELFF